Below are 5 T cell receptor beta chains sequenced from a single sample in a study of CXCR3-negative and CXCR3-positive naive CD8 T cells. In preparing the TRB cDNA libraries, 5' RACE with UMI labels was used. TCRdb reprocessed the 5' RACE reads, with one entry per CDR3 protein and no DNA. The sample spans 50,000 to 55,000 distinct CDR3 sequences; the ten largest clones claim 1.5%. Sequenced input: naive CXCR3- CD8+ T cells from blood. Subset defined: CD45RO-CCR7+CD27+CD95- naive CD8+ T cells lacking CXCR3 (TNR3-). The receptors shown here come from a human donor in good health. Some clones in this sample may be carry-over from other donors' samples.

The rearrangement joins TRBV5-1 to TRBJ2-7. CDR3 length: 13 residues. Per germline, CDR1 SGHRS and CDR2 YFSETQ. The CDR3: CASSLDRGIEQYF. The full variable domain, its missing parts supplied by reference TRBV5-1 and TRBJ2-7, is KAGVTQTPRYLIKTRGQQVTLSCSPISGHRSVSWYQQTPGQGLQFLFEYFSETQRNKGNFPGRFSGRQFSNSRSEMNVSTLELGDSALYLCASSLDRGIEQYFGPGTRLTVT.

The chain is built from TRBV11-2 and TRBJ1-3; the TCRdb D gene call, TRBD1, has no DNA to confirm it. CDR3 length equals 12 residues. From germline, CDR1 is SGHAT and CDR2 FQNNGV. Here the CDR3 reads CASSPGGNTIYF. The variable domain in full, completed from reference TRBV11-2 and TRBJ1-3, reads EAGVAQSPRYKIIEKRQSVAFWCNPISGHATLYWYQQILGQGPKLLIQFQNNGVVDDSQLPKDRFSAERLKGVDSTLKIQPAKLEDSAVYLCASSPGGNTIYFGEGSWLTVV.

This chain uses TRBV12-3 or TRBV12-4 with TRBJ2-7; TCRdb's assignment of TRBD1 cannot be checked, as there is no DNA. The CDR3 spans 12 residues. The CDR3: CASSPRPGEQYF.

The chain uses TRBV7-9 and TRBJ2-1; with no DNA, the TCRdb D assignment of TRBD2 cannot be verified. This CDR3 is 15 amino acids long. Looked up from germline, CDR1 is SEHNR and CDR2 is FQNEAQ (reference sequence). The chain's CDR3 is CASSHLAGGPLEQFF.

The gene calls are TRBV27 and TRBJ2-1; TCRdb's D call of TRBD1 is untestable without DNA. Germline V CDR1 and CDR2: MNHEY, SMNVEV (reference sequence). This CDR3 is 12 amino acids long. CDR3 sequence reads: CASRTGSNEQFF.